The 30 T cell receptor beta chains below all came from one sample that was sequenced in a study of OX40 agonist ivuxolimab in advanced cancers. TCRdb's copy holds only in-frame clones and misses some; the assay was immunoSEQ multiplex PCR. The sample lists tens of thousands of clones, 84% occurring once. Sequences were derived from CD4+ or CD8+ T cells sorted from blood, sampled in a trial of the OX40 agonist ivuxolimab. These receptor sequences come from an adult with an advanced solid tumor such as melanoma, head and neck, liver or kidney cancer.

This sequence joins TRBV5-4 and TRBJ2-7; TRBD2 matches at 8 bases. CDR1 and CDR2 (germline): SGHNT, YYREEE (reference sequence). This CDR3 comprises 13 residues. J lost 7 bases, V lost 7 bases, and 10 bases had no gene match. DNA for the CDR3: TGTGCCAGCTCGGGACTAGGGTTGGGGGAGCAGTACTTC. Translating gives CASSGLGLGEQYF.

The rearrangement uses TRBV27 and TRBJ1-6; a possible D gene is TRBD1 (6 bases). The CDR3 totals 17 residues. Germline V gives CDR1 MNHEY, CDR2 SMNVEV (reference sequence). Between the trimmed V and J ends, which lost 1 base and 6 bases, there was a span of 16 bases. The chain's CDR3 is CASSLFGGASANSPLHF. In DNA, the CDR3 is TGTGCCAGCAGTTTATTCGGGGGCGCGTCGGCTAATTCACCCCTCCACTTT.

This clone was picked up many times. The chain combines TRBV7-9 with TRBJ2-7, with 8 bases that match TRBD2. This CDR3 spans 12 amino acids. Germline CDR1 is SEHNR and CDR2 is FQNEAQ (reference sequence). The V gene end was trimmed by 11 bases and the J gene end by 5 bases; junction bases not matched to a gene: 8. The DNA of the CDR3 is TGTGCCTACAGGAGGCGGGAGGACGAGCAGTACTTC. It is translated as CAYRRREDEQYF.

The chain uses TRBV5-1 and TRBJ2-6; D might be TRBD1 or TRBD2, each matching 6 bases. Trimming took off 2 bases at V and 4 bases at J, with 19 bases between the two ends. The CDR3 spans 18 residues. Germline CDR1 reads SGHRS; CDR2 reads YFSETQ. The CDR3 DNA sequence: TGCGCCAGCAGCTTTAGGTTGGTGGGGGGCGTCGGGGCCAACGTCCTGACTTTC. Amino acids: CASSFRLVGGVGANVLTF.

The chain is built from TRBV11-3 and TRBJ2-1; the match to TRBD1 covers 7 bases. Germline CDR1 reads SGHNT; CDR2 reads YENEEA. This CDR3 comprises 15 residues. V was clipped by 5 bases and J by 5 bases; unmatched bases: 9. CDR3 coding DNA: TGTGCCAGCAGCCCCGGACAGGTACGGGACAATGAGCAGTTCTTC. As protein: CASSPGQVRDNEQFF.

The genes are TRBV6-5 and TRBJ2-1; 9 bases align to TRBD2. From germline, CDR1 is MNHEY and CDR2 SVGAGI. J lost 4 bases, V lost 0 bases, and 4 bases had no gene match. CDR3 length equals 16 residues. CDR3 nucleotides: TGTGCCAGCAGTTACTCGCTAGCGGGGCCATACAATGAGCAGTTCTTC. This codes for CASSYSLAGPYNEQFF.

This rearrangement joins TRBV6-5 to TRBJ1-1; D not certain. Per the germline V gene, CDR1 is MNHEY and CDR2 is SVGAGI. V lost 5 bases and J 5 bases, leaving 12 bases between the germline ends. The CDR3 is made up of 13 amino acids. CDR3: CASSPNGWTEAFF. The CDR3 coding sequence is TGTGCCAGCAGTCCAAACGGGTGGACTGAAGCTTTCTTT.

This clone was detected only once. The chain carries TRBV7-9 and TRBJ1-1; no firm D call. The V gene's germline CDR1 is SEHNR and CDR2 FQNEAQ (reference sequence). Trimming took 3 bases from V and 0 from J, leaving 8 bases between them. The CDR3 extends over 14 amino acids. In DNA form, the CDR3 reads TGTGCCAGCAGCTTGGGCGGAATGAACACTGAAGCTTTCTTT. Translating gives CASSLGGMNTEAFF.

The chain uses TRBV7-8 and TRBJ2-2, with D perhaps TRBD1 (6 bases). V was pared by 1 base and J by 0 bases, with 18 bases between. The CDR3 length is 19 residues. Germline loops: CDR1 SGHVS, CDR2 FQNEAQ. CDR3 DNA: TGTGCCAGCAGCTTAGGAAGGGGACAAGGGCCCCCGAACACCGGGGAGCTGTTTTTT. Its translation: CASSLGRGQGPPNTGELFF.

The rearrangement joins TRBV12-5 to TRBJ1-1; unclear D gene. The ends were cut back, 1 base at V and 3 bases at J, with 6 bases in the middle. This CDR3 region has 13 residues. The germline V gene has CDR1 LGHNT and CDR2 FRNRAP. The CDR3 nucleotides are TGTGCTAGTGGTTTGGATTGGGACACTGAAGCTTTCTTT. Its protein product is CASGLDWDTEAFF.

Sample share makes this clone large (0.1 to 1%). The chain links TRBV4-2 to TRBJ2-1, with 7 positions matching TRBD2. In germline, CDR1 is LGHNA, CDR2 YNFKEQ. The J segment lost 8 bases and the V segment lost 0 bases, leaving 19 bases of the junction unmatched. The CDR3 is 19 amino acids. The CDR3 here is CASSQEGTSATGFRDEQFF. CDR3 in DNA: TGTGCCAGCAGCCAAGAAGGTACTAGCGCTACGGGGTTTAGGGATGAGCAGTTCTTC.

A remark on this clone: At one boundary the junction diverges from the germline segment, which might be a read error. This chain joins TRBV9 and TRBJ2-1, with 10 bases aligning to TRBD1. The CDR3 has 15 amino acids. Germline V gene data show CDR1 as SGDLS and CDR2 as YYNGEE. The CDR3 DNA is TGTGTCAGCAGCGGCTACGGGACAGGGGAAAATGAGCAGTTCTTC. Amino acid sequence: CVSSGYGTGENEQFF.

The chain has TRBV18 and TRBJ1-1; unclear D gene. V gave up 0 bases and J gave up 0 bases, with 8 bases separating them. This CDR3 region has 15 residues. Germline-derived CDR1 and CDR2 are KGHSH and LQKENI. CDR3 loop: CASSPPTGMNTEAFF. The CDR3 DNA reads TGTGCCAGCTCACCACCCACGGGGATGAACACTGAAGCTTTCTTT. Using reference TRBV18 and TRBJ1-1 for the parts outside the CDR3, the full variable domain is NAGVMQNPRHLVRRRGQEARLRCSPMKGHSHVYWYRQLPEEGLKFMVYLQKENIIDESGMPKERFSAEFPKEGPSILRIQQVVRGDSAAYFCASSPPTGMNTEAFFGQGTRLTVV.

This chain uses TRBV27 with TRBJ2-3; the D is unclear. V was clipped by 1 base and J by 2 bases, with 7 bases between them. CDR3 size: 14 residues. Germline V gene lookup returns CDR1 MNHEY and CDR2 SMNVEV (reference sequence). Here the CDR3 reads CASSLYIPTDTQYF. CDR3 coding DNA: TGTGCCAGCAGTTTATATATTCCCACAGATACGCAGTATTTT.

V usage is TRBV6-5 and J usage is TRBJ1-1; D remains unclear. This CDR3 has 13 residues. The V gene's germline CDR1 is MNHEY and CDR2 SVGAGI. The V gene lost 7 bases and the J gene lost 1 base, with 10 bases spanning the gap. CDR3: CASNLAPNTEAFF. The CDR3 DNA reads as TGTGCCAGCAACCTTGCCCCGAACACTGAAGCTTTCTTT.

V is TRBV6-5 and J is TRBJ2-7; 9 bases fit TRBD1. Germline-derived CDR1 and CDR2 are MNHEY and SVGAGI. The CDR3 is 14 amino acids. After removal of 6 bases from V and 4 bases from J, the junction contained 7 bases not matched to a gene. CDR3 in DNA: TGTGCCAGCAGGGAGGGACAGGGTAGTTACGAGCAGTACTTC. It is translated as CASREGQGSYEQYF.

The chain recombines TRBV27 with TRBJ1-3; no firm D call. CDR3 size: 11 residues. Germline values: CDR1 MNHEY, CDR2 SMNVEV (reference sequence). Between the trimmed V and J ends, which lost 8 bases and 4 bases, there was a span of 6 bases. CDR3: CASQLGNTIYF. DNA for the CDR3: TGTGCCAGCCAATTAGGAAACACCATATATTTT.

The genes are TRBV27 and TRBJ2-3, with 9 bases that match TRBD2. The CDR3 sequence is 15 residues long. Germline V gene data show CDR1 as MNHEY and CDR2 as SMNVEV (reference sequence). Trimming at V came to 3 bases and at J to 6 bases, leaving 7 bases not matched to a gene. CDR3 sequence: CASSLIAGESDTQYF. CDR3 coding DNA: TGTGCCAGCAGTTTGATAGCGGGAGAATCGGATACGCAGTATTTT.

CDR3 sequence: CASSGQRDSAFVGANVLTF. The CDR3 region has the DNA TGTGCCAGCAGCGGACAACGGGACAGTGCCTTCGTTGGGGCCAACGTCCTGACTTTC. The rearrangement uses TRBV7-9 and TRBJ2-6; TRBD1 matches at 7 bases. With 5 bases clipped from V and 3 bases from J, the junction kept 16 bases outside the gene matches. This CDR3 has 19 amino acids. Germline CDR1 SEHNR, CDR2 FQNEAQ (reference sequence).

The genes are TRBV19 and TRBJ1-2, with D unresolved. Trimming stripped 5 bases from V and 3 bases from J, with 10 bases between. The CDR3 consists of 13 residues. CDR1 and CDR2 from the germline V gene are LNHDA and SQIVND (reference sequence). The CDR3, as DNA: TGTGCCAGTAGTTCGGGAGCATACTATGGCTACACCTTC. The encoded protein is CASSSGAYYGYTF.

This rearrangement joins TRBV7-9 to TRBJ2-5; maybe TRBD2 (5 bases). The CDR3 spans 15 residues. Germline-derived CDR1 and CDR2 are SEHNR and FQNEAQ (reference sequence). V lost 1 base and J 3 bases, leaving 12 bases between the germline ends. CDR3 loop: CASSLVNGVEETQYF. The CDR3 DNA is TGTGCCAGCAGCTTAGTAAACGGGGTCGAAGAGACCCAGTACTTC.

The V and J genes are TRBV11-2 and TRBJ2-7, with no clear D. The CDR3 covers 14 residues. Germline loops: CDR1 SGHAT, CDR2 FQNNGV. The V and J ends lost 5 bases and 0 bases respectively, with 11 bases between them. Here the CDR3 reads CASSLNPSSYEQYF. The CDR3 DNA follows: TGTGCCAGCAGCCTTAACCCCAGCTCCTACGAGCAGTACTTC.

The chain carries TRBV6-5 and TRBJ1-5; a possible D gene is TRBD1 (5 bases). The CDR3 has 14 residues. The germline CDR1 and CDR2 sequences are MNHEY and SVGAGI. Trimming stripped 4 bases from V and 3 bases from J, with 10 bases between. The CDR3 loop reads CASSFGQNNQPQHF. The CDR3 nucleotides are TGTGCCAGCAGTTTCGGACAAAACAATCAGCCCCAGCATTTT.

The genes are TRBV28 and TRBJ1-1; 7 bases fit TRBD1. Losses at the gene ends were 5 bases for V and 8 bases for J; bases not matched to a gene: 2. CDR1 is MDHEN and CDR2 is SYDVKM in the germline V gene. The CDR3 totals 11 residues. CDR3 DNA: TGTGCCAGCAGTACGGACAGGGAAGCTTTCTTT. Translated, it gives CASSTDREAFF.

The rearrangement joins TRBV27 to TRBJ2-1; TRBD1 aligns across 8 bases. This CDR3 comprises 14 residues. Germline assignment: CDR1 MNHEY and CDR2 SMNVEV (reference sequence). The trim removed 7 bases at V and 7 bases at J, leaving 9 bases unmatched. CDR3: CASTTQGAVNEQFF. The CDR3 nucleotides read TGTGCCAGCACAACTCAGGGGGCAGTAAATGAGCAGTTCTTC.

V usage is TRBV7-8 and J usage is TRBJ2-3, with D maybe TRBD1 (6 bases). Trimming removed 3 bases at V and 3 bases at J, with 10 bases between. Germline V CDR1 and CDR2: SGHVS, FQNEAQ. The CDR3 is made up of 14 amino acids. The CDR3 DNA is TGTGCCAGCAGCTTGCTAGGGGGTACAGATACGCAGTATTTT. Its protein is CASSLLGGTDTQYF.

The chain combines TRBV27 with TRBJ1-3; D unclear. Germline CDR1 and CDR2: MNHEY and SMNVEV (reference sequence). This CDR3 is built from 15 residues. Trimming pared 0 bases from V and 4 bases from J, leaving 10 bases between. CDR3 sequence (DNA): TGTGCCAGCAGTTTATCCGGCAGAGTGGGAAACACCATATATTTT. This translates into CASSLSGRVGNTIYF.

A word on this clone: A junction boundary mismatches the germline segment, possibly from a read error. The genes are TRBV27 and TRBJ2-7, with a weak D call TRBD2 (6 bases). Germline V gene sequence: CDR1 MNHEY, CDR2 SMNVEV (reference sequence). The CDR3 has 15 residues. The CDR3 nucleotides are TGTACCAGCAGGAACGACGGGGGAGACTCCTACGAGCAGTACTTC. Encoded protein: CTSRNDGGDSYEQYF.

This clone appeared a few times. V and J are TRBV28 and TRBJ1-1, with D hard to call. Per the germline V gene, CDR1 is MDHEN and CDR2 is SYDVKM. CDR3 length equals 12 residues. V was shortened by 8 bases and J by 5 bases, with 12 bases between the two germline ends. CDR3 coding DNA: TGTGCCAGCCAAAGGCGGGGTACTGAAGCTTTCTTT. This sequence encodes CASQRRGTEAFF.

The chain combines TRBV27 with TRBJ2-2; perhaps TRBD1 as D (7 bases). The CDR3 length is 15 residues. V was clipped by 6 bases and J by 14 bases, with 25 bases between them. Germline loops: CDR1 MNHEY, CDR2 SMNVEV (reference sequence). CDR3 sequence reads: CASSGTVASGRSLFF. The CDR3 DNA sequence: TGTGCCAGCAGCGGGACAGTCGCTAGTGGGAGGTCACTGTTTTTT.